These 26 T cell receptor beta chains were sequenced from one sample in a study of technical replicates of blood from several donors. TCRdb's copy holds only in-frame clones and misses some; the assay was immunoSEQ multiplex PCR. Seen here are 60,000 to 95,000 clones, 91% observed once, and the top ten hold roughly 0.4%. The sequencing sample was made of T cells isolated from PBMCs. The receptors were gathered from a human donor in good health. Some clones in this sample may be carry-over from other donors' samples.

The rearrangement joins TRBV6-1 to TRBJ1-6; 7 bases map to TRBD1. The ends lost 1 base at V and 13 bases at J; junction bases unmatched: 7. The CDR3 is made up of 14 amino acids. CDR1 is MNHNS and CDR2 is SASEGT in the germline V gene. The CDR3 is CASSEVGTARPLHF. For the CDR3, the DNA is TGTGCCAGCAGTGAAGTAGGGACAGCCAGGCCCCTCCACTTT.

The V and J genes are TRBV4-1 and TRBJ2-2; D is possibly TRBD2 (5 bases). Trimming removed 6 bases from V and 1 base from J, with 18 bases in between. Germline loops: CDR1 MGHRA, CDR2 YSYEKL. This CDR3 has 17 residues. CDR3: CASRPERGHKNTGELFF. Here the CDR3 DNA reads TGCGCCAGCAGGCCTGAGAGAGGGCACAAGAACACCGGGGAGCTGTTTTTT.

This chain uses TRBV18 with TRBJ2-7; 14 bases are a match to TRBD2. Germline values: CDR1 KGHSH, CDR2 LQKENI. CDR3 length: 16 amino acids. V trimming: 6 bases; J trimming: 4 bases; junction bases outside the gene matches: 8. The CDR3 sequence: CASSPMTSGRDYEQYF. In DNA form, the CDR3 reads TGTGCCAGCTCGCCAATGACTAGCGGGAGGGATTACGAGCAGTACTTC.

This clone was picked up one time. The chain combines TRBV18 with TRBJ2-7, with TRBD2 matching 11 bases. CDR1 is KGHSH and CDR2 is LQKENI in the germline V gene. The CDR3 has 14 amino acids. J was trimmed by 3 bases and V by 5 bases; bases with no gene match: 3. The chain's CDR3 is CASSSGLAGYEQYF. CDR3 DNA sequence: TGTGCCAGCTCATCCGGACTAGCGGGCTACGAGCAGTACTTC.

The CDR3 spells CASRSGTGSYEQYF. Written as DNA, the CDR3 is TGTGCCAGCAGGTCCGGGACAGGTTCCTACGAGCAGTACTTC. The chain recombines TRBV2 with TRBJ2-7; TRBD1 matches at 8 bases. The CDR3 has 14 residues. V trimming: 6 bases; J trimming: 1 base; junction bases outside the gene matches: 5. Germline V CDR1 and CDR2: SNHLY, FYNNEI.

This chain links TRBV11-2 with TRBJ2-7; D is possibly TRBD2 (6 bases). Looked up from germline, CDR1 is SGHAT and CDR2 is FQNNGV. There are 14 residues in the CDR3. Trimming shortened V by 0 bases and J by 3 bases, and 9 bases separated the two germline ends. The CDR3 DNA follows: TGTGCCAGCAGCTTAGAAGCGGGCTTCTACGAGCAGTACTTC. This gives the protein CASSLEAGFYEQYF.

This clone was counted once. The chain is built from TRBV7-8 and TRBJ1-2; 8 bases align to TRBD1. The CDR3 sequence is 19 residues long. After removal of 7 bases from V and 4 bases from J, the junction contained 23 bases not matched to a gene. CDR1 and CDR2 from the germline V gene are SGHVS and FQNEAQ. DNA of the CDR3: TGTGCCAGCACCGTGGACAGGGCTCATCAACTCGGAACCTTCTATGGCTACACCTTC. Its protein product is CASTVDRAHQLGTFYGYTF.

The table lists this clone with a count of one. The chain employs TRBV5-5 and TRBJ1-5, with D perhaps TRBD1 (6 bases). The CDR3 sequence is 16 residues long. The ends were cut back, 4 bases at V and 0 bases at J, with 14 bases in the middle. Germline loops: CDR1 SGHKS, CDR2 YYEKEE (reference sequence). The CDR3 bases are TGTGCCAGCAGCCTGGACAGCTACAATAGCAATCAGCCCCAGCATTTT. Its translation is CASSLDSYNSNQPQHF.

The genes are TRBV29-1 and TRBJ1-5; 9 bases line up with TRBD1. The V segment lost 4 bases and the J segment 7 bases; nucleotides outside the gene matches: 8. Germline loops: CDR1 SQVTM, CDR2 ANQGSEA. The CDR3 extends over 14 amino acids. The CDR3 is CSVGEQGAGQPQHF. Written as DNA, the CDR3 is TGCAGCGTTGGAGAACAGGGGGCAGGGCAGCCCCAGCATTTT.

The rearrangement joins TRBV5-4 to TRBJ2-5; 8 bases line up with TRBD1. The CDR3 is made up of 16 amino acids. V was clipped by 2 bases and J by 0 bases; unmatched bases: 6. Germline V gene lookup returns CDR1 SGHNT and CDR2 YYREEE (reference sequence). The CDR3 is CASSLGPGGDQETQYF. CDR3 in DNA: TGTGCCAGCAGCTTAGGGCCAGGGGGCGACCAAGAGACCCAGTACTTC.

The J gene is TRBJ1-5, the V gene TRBV4-1, with D perhaps TRBD1 (5 bases). CDR1 and CDR2 (germline): MGHRA, YSYEKL. This CDR3 has 17 amino acids. Trimming stripped 1 base from V and 4 bases from J, with 17 bases between. The CDR3 spells CASSQVLRGPVNQPQHF. The CDR3, as DNA: TGCGCCAGCAGCCAAGTTTTAAGGGGCCCGGTAAATCAGCCCCAGCATTTT.

The V call is TRBV28, the J call TRBJ1-1; D possibly corresponds to TRBD1 (5 bases). Trimming stripped 4 bases from V and 2 bases from J, with 11 bases between. CDR1 MDHEN and CDR2 SYDVKM come from the germline V gene. This CDR3 contains 14 residues. The CDR3 here is CASSYPGGNTEAFF. The CDR3, as DNA: TGTGCCAGCAGTTACCCCGGGGGAAACACTGAAGCTTTCTTT.

The J gene is TRBJ1-1, the V gene TRBV5-1; TRBD1 matches 9 bases. Germline values: CDR1 SGHRS, CDR2 YFSETQ. The junction had 14 bases not matched to a gene; V was cut back by 2 bases and J by 0 bases. The CDR3 sequence is 19 residues long. The CDR3 nucleotides are TGCGCCAGCAGCTTAGGAACAGGGGGCGCAGTTTGGATGAACACTGAAGCTTTCTTT. This translates into CASSLGTGGAVWMNTEAFF.

This clone was counted a few times. Here the CDR3 DNA reads TGTGCCAGTAGTATAAGTGGCGGGTGGGACACTGAAGCTTTCTTT. It is translated as CASSISGGWDTEAFF. The chain couples TRBV19 to TRBJ1-1; D is ambiguous. CDR1 and CDR2 (germline): LNHDA, SQIVND (reference sequence). The CDR3 has 15 amino acids. V was trimmed by 2 bases and J by 3 bases, leaving 13 bases between them.

This clone was seen only once. The chain links TRBV5-1 to TRBJ2-7, with 7 positions matching TRBD1. The CDR3 is 13 amino acids. The germline CDR1 and CDR2 sequences are SGHRS and YFSETQ. V shed 3 bases, J shed 7 bases, and the junction held 7 bases outside the gene matches. CDR3 nucleotide sequence: TGCGCCAGCAGCTCGGACAGGAACCTTGAGCAGTACTTC. This gives the protein CASSSDRNLEQYF.

The chain uses TRBV5-1 and TRBJ2-7, with 12 positions matching TRBD2. Unmatched junction bases numbered 7, after V lost 0 bases and J lost 3 bases. Germline assignment: CDR1 SGHRS and CDR2 YFSETQ. This CDR3 comprises 17 residues. The chain's CDR3 is CASSLGLAGGPRYEQYF. The CDR3 DNA reads as TGCGCCAGCAGCTTGGGGCTAGCGGGAGGGCCGCGCTACGAGCAGTACTTC.

This chain uses TRBV7-9 with TRBJ2-7; TRBD2 is a possible D gene (5 bases). The CDR3 sequence is 12 residues long. The V and J ends lost 4 bases and 4 bases respectively, with 8 bases between them. CDR1 SEHNR and CDR2 FQNEAQ come from the germline V gene (reference sequence). CDR3 nucleotides: TGTGCCAGCAGCTCGGGATTGTACGAGCAGTACTTC. This translates into CASSSGLYEQYF.

V is TRBV30 and J is TRBJ1-3; 8 positions agree with TRBD1. Losses at the gene ends were 2 bases for V and 1 base for J; bases not matched to a gene: 4. CDR3 length: 15 amino acids. Germline V lookup: CDR1 GTSNPN, CDR2 SVGIG (reference sequence). The CDR3 protein is CAWSRGQASGNTIYF. As DNA, the CDR3 is TGTGCCTGGAGTAGGGGACAGGCTTCTGGAAACACCATATATTTT.

This clone was counted between two and nine times. This chain links TRBV2 with TRBJ2-5, with D perhaps TRBD2 (5 bases). The V gene lost 8 bases and the J gene lost 4 bases, with 17 bases spanning the gap. Germline-derived CDR1 and CDR2 are SNHLY and FYNNEI. The CDR3 has 14 residues. The CDR3 bases are TGTGCCAGCGTAGGCGGGCACATTGTAGAGACCCAGTACTTC. The encoded protein is CASVGGHIVETQYF.

The rearrangement joins TRBV7-9 to TRBJ2-3; the D gene is possibly TRBD2 (5 bases). In germline, CDR1 is SEHNR, CDR2 FQNEAQ (reference sequence). Trimming removed 8 bases from V and 5 bases from J, with 11 bases in between. There are 12 residues in the CDR3. As DNA, the CDR3 is TGTGCCAGCGACCCAGGAGGAGATACGCAGTATTTT. The encoded protein is CASDPGGDTQYF.

This chain connects TRBV9 to TRBJ1-2; weak D call: TRBD1 (6 bases). V was clipped by 4 bases and J by 3 bases, with 13 bases between them. The CDR3 runs to 14 residues. Per the germline V gene, CDR1 is SGDLS and CDR2 is YYNGEE. The CDR3 protein is CASSPQGFDYGYTF. DNA for the CDR3: TGTGCCAGCAGCCCCCAGGGGTTTGACTATGGCTACACCTTC.

The chain employs TRBV11-3 and TRBJ1-6, with 10 nucleotides matching TRBD1. CDR1 is SGHNT and CDR2 is YENEEA in the germline V gene. The CDR3 is 16 residues long. V shed 1 base, J shed 5 bases, and the junction held 2 bases outside the gene matches. The CDR3 DNA is TGTGCCAGCAGCTTAGGAGGGACAGGGGATAATTCACCCCTCCACTTT. Protein: CASSLGGTGDNSPLHF.

The V call is TRBV7-9, the J call TRBJ2-7; 8 bases match TRBD1. The CDR3 spans 14 residues. V lost 5 bases, J lost 5 bases, and 8 bases stayed unmatched. CDR1 SEHNR and CDR2 FQNEAQ come from the germline V gene (reference sequence). CDR3 in amino acids: CASSGRQGTHEQYF. CDR3 in DNA: TGTGCCAGCAGCGGACGACAGGGGACCCACGAGCAGTACTTC. The variable domain in full, with the rest retrieved from reference TRBV7-9 and TRBJ2-7, is DTGVSQNPRHKITKRGQNVTFRCDPISEHNRLYWYRQTLGQGPEFLTYFQNEAQLEKSRLLSDRFSAERPKGSFSTLEIQRTEQGDSAMYLCASSGRQGTHEQYFGPGTRLTVT.

The J gene is TRBJ2-7, the V gene TRBV7-7; tentative D call: TRBD2 (5 bases). The ends were cut back, 0 bases at V and 7 bases at J, with 10 bases in the middle. From germline, CDR1 is SSHAT and CDR2 FNYEAQ (reference sequence). The CDR3 loop spans 13 amino acids. The DNA of the CDR3 is TGTGCCAGCAGCTTAGCCGAGGGCTGGGAGCAGTACTTC. Residues: CASSLAEGWEQYF. The variable domain in full, with the rest retrieved from reference TRBV7-7 and TRBJ2-7, is GAGVSQSPRYKVTKRGQDVTLRCDPISSHATLYWYQQALGQGPEFLTYFNYEAQPDKSGLPSDRFSAERPEGSISTLTIQRTEQRDSAMYRCASSLAEGWEQYFGPGTRLTVT.

The chain joins TRBV7-6 to TRBJ2-1, with D tentatively TRBD1 (5 bases). V lost 5 bases, J lost 12 bases, and 17 bases lay in between. The CDR3 contains 13 residues. The V gene's germline CDR1 is SGHVS and CDR2 FNYEAQ. CDR3 residues: CASSLLLQGLQFF. As DNA, the CDR3 is TGTGCCAGCAGCCTACTGTTGCAGGGTTTGCAGTTCTTC.

This chain links TRBV18 with TRBJ2-2, with 11 bases aligning to TRBD1. CDR1 and CDR2 (germline): KGHSH, LQKENI. The CDR3 runs to 19 residues. Trimming took 4 bases from V and 5 from J; bases not matched to a gene: 15. CDR3 sequence: CASSRRTGGIFRDTGELFF. The CDR3 nucleotides are TGTGCCAGCTCACGACGGACAGGGGGCATATTTCGGGATACCGGGGAGCTGTTTTTT.